The entry below gives a single T cell receptor beta chain sequence along with its context. The data originate from a study of T-cell reconstitution after alpha-beta-depleted transplantation in children. The CDR3 has 15 residues. Germline values: CDR1 ENHRY, CDR2 SYGVKD. The junction had 10 bases not matched to a gene; V was cut back by 2 bases and J by 12 bases. Molecular barcoding with unique molecular identifiers was used for the TCRbeta library. TCRdb processed the PCR reads anew with MiXCR; each CDR3 protein has one entry. Of around 680,000 distinct CDR3 sequences in the sample, about 15% were seen once.

The chain is built from TRBV10-3 and TRBJ1-6, with 7 bases identical to TRBD1. The origin of this receptor is a human donor who donated a stem cell graft to a child with acute myeloid leukemia. Material: PBMCs from the stem cell graft donor, obtained from the stem cell graft. The CDR3 DNA reads TGTGCCATCAGTGAGGACGGGACAGTACGGGTACCCCTCCACTTT. This encodes CAISEDGTVRVPLHF.